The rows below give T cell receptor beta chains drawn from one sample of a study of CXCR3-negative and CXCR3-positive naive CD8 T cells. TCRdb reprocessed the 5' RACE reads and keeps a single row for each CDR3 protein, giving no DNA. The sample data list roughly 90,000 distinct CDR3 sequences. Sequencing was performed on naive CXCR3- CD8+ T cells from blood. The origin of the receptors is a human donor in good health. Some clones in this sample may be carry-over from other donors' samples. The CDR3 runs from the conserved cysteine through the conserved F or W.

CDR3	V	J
CAISEDTLHPEAFF	TRBV10-3	TRBJ1-1
CASSPGRGESYEQYF	TRBV11-3	TRBJ2-7
CASSSYRDRDEQYF	TRBV28	TRBJ2-7
CASSLNPGLANNEQFF	TRBV7-3	TRBJ2-1
CASSFGSGNTEAFF	TRBV12-3/TRBV12-4	TRBJ1-1
CASSPFAVTSTDTQYF	TRBV4-1	TRBJ2-3
CASGLGIPYEQYF	TRBV12-3/TRBV12-4	TRBJ2-7
CASSYGTGADTQYF	TRBV6-2/TRBV6-3	TRBJ2-3
CASSEWTNQPQHF	TRBV25-1	TRBJ1-5
CSVDQGLNAEAFF	TRBV29-1	TRBJ1-1
CASSLPRTDVSGNTIYF	TRBV5-1	TRBJ1-3
CSVDGTGGSYEQYF	TRBV29-1	TRBJ2-7
CASSSPRLTGKYNEQFF	TRBV7-8	TRBJ2-1
CSVASGTREPDTQYF	TRBV29-1	TRBJ2-3
CSVEVNRALPSTDTQYF	TRBV29-1	TRBJ2-3
CASSPDPGLAGGEQYF	TRBV13	TRBJ2-7
CSARGLAGGVYNEQFF	TRBV20-1	TRBJ2-1
CASSSPRDIINYGYTF	TRBV7-9	TRBJ1-2
CASSQRNTGELFF	TRBV4-1	TRBJ2-2
CASSRGTRSSYEQYF	TRBV21-1	TRBJ2-7
CASSQDPLAGGSETQYF	TRBV4-1	TRBJ2-5
CASSQGPGLAGFTGELFF	TRBV7-2	TRBJ2-2
CASQVTGQGDQPQHF	TRBV28	TRBJ1-5
CASSLRGLAGAPLNEQFF	TRBV7-2	TRBJ2-1
CASGGGSTDTQYF	TRBV13	TRBJ2-3
CASSTGVSGANVLTF	TRBV6-5	TRBJ2-6
CSAQDGLGDYGYTF	TRBV29-1	TRBJ1-2
CASSQDITYEQYF	TRBV4-2	TRBJ2-7
CASSLEAYEQYF	TRBV11-2	TRBJ2-7
CASSQSTNSNYGYTF	TRBV12-3/TRBV12-4	TRBJ1-2
CSARPPGLYTEAFF	TRBV20-1	TRBJ1-1
CRAFPTSGVSYEQYF	TRBV20-1	TRBJ2-7
CASSRQETQYF	TRBV5-4	TRBJ2-5
CASSSRGNEQFF	TRBV7-9	TRBJ2-1
CASSQGGQQTEPSSYEQYF	TRBV23-1	TRBJ2-7
CASSLDRGPSYEQYF	TRBV5-1	TRBJ2-7
CASSSLGVEGSYNEQFF	TRBV13	TRBJ2-1
CASSPMQGAREQYF	TRBV7-8	TRBJ2-7
CASSDPSASWNTEAFF	TRBV2	TRBJ1-1
CSVEERDREYEQYF	TRBV29-1	TRBJ2-7
CASSDLNRGDGYTF	TRBV10-2	TRBJ1-2
CASSPTRGRSSYEQYF	TRBV7-8	TRBJ2-7
CASSIRAGTPNTGELFF	TRBV7-3	TRBJ2-2
CASSLISYEQYF	TRBV7-9	TRBJ2-7
CASSSGDREPDTQYF	TRBV5-1	TRBJ2-3
CAISDPSGGYNEQFF	TRBV10-3	TRBJ2-1
CASSSGVNEKLFF	TRBV7-9	TRBJ1-4
CASSLAGQKNTEAFF	TRBV4-1	TRBJ1-1
CASSYTGGNQPQHF	TRBV12-3/TRBV12-4	TRBJ1-5
CSVEWRVNGELFF	TRBV29-1	TRBJ2-2
CASSQGGSTEAFF	TRBV4-2	TRBJ1-1
CASSLDVYNEQFF	TRBV5-5	TRBJ2-1